This T cell receptor (beta chain) was sequenced for a study of T cell repertoires in cytomegalovirus infection. Looking at the study overall: In the study, CMV epitopes included recently identified HLA-C-restricted and well-studied HLA-B-restricted ones.

In this sample, this clonotype turned up many times. Its cognate antigen is unknown. This CDR3 comprises 14 residues. Trimming removed 3 bases at V and 8 bases at J, with 11 bases between. TCRdb re-derived calls from the reads in MiXCR, one entry per CDR3 protein. Found here are 700,000 to 950,000 distinct CDR3 sequences, around a third of them singletons; the top ten hold 9.5% to 15%. The TCR was taken from a human donor in good health (CMV status not recorded). Some clones in this sample may be carry-over from other donors' samples. Sequencing was performed on cultured CD8+ T cells from PBMCs, taken from culture after CMV antigen stimulation. J is TRBJ1-6 and V is TRBV12-3 or TRBV12-4; D may be TRBD1 (5 bases). The CDR3 spells CASSFETAYSPLHF. The CDR3 nucleotides are TGTGCCAGCAGTTTTGAGACAGCGTATTCACCCCTCCACTTT.